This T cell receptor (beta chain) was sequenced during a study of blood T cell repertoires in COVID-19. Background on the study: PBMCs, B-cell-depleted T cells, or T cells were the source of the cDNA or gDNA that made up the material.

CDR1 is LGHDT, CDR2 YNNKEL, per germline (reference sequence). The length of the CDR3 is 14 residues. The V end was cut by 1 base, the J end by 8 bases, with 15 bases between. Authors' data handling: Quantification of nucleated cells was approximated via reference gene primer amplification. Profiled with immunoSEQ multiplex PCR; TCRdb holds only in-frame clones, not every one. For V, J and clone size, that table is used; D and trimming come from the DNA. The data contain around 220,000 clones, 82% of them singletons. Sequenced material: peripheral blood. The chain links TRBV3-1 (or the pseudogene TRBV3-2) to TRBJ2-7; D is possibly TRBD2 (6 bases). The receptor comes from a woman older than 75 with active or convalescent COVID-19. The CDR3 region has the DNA TGTGCCAGCAGCCAAGGGGACTTTCCTACGCAGCAGTACTTC. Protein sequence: CASSQGDFPTQQYF.